This TCR beta chain was identified in a study of glioma-infiltrating T cells after dendritic cell vaccination listed by TCRdb under 2016. Regarding the complete study: The cohort included roughly 15 glioblastoma patients drawn from Phase I and II dendritic cell vaccination trials, of whom 9 were newly diagnosed and 6 had recurrent disease. Patients received three intradermal dendritic cell vaccine injections at biweekly intervals in the arm below the axilla. Deep sequencing of TCR beta CDR3 regions was used to quantify tumor-infiltrating lymphocyte content and compare tumor and blood repertoires in dendritic cell-vaccinated glioblastoma patients. Survival after dendritic cell vaccination was correlated with TCR sequencing metrics, including TIL content and tumor-blood repertoire overlap. The vaccine was prepared from monocyte-derived dendritic cells that were cultured for under 8 days with IL-4 and GM-CSF and then pulsed overnight with autologous tumor lysate. Patients received autologous tumor lysate-pulsed dendritic cell vaccination between 2003 and 2012. What the study reported, not specific to this receptor: The three-group TCR overlap response model was characterized as speculative, and prospective validation of the model was stated to be required. After dendritic cell vaccination, a higher estimated pretreatment TIL content predicted longer time to progression and overall survival. The cohort was small and heterogeneous, only a few patients had full blood and tumor sets, and even fewer had initial-recurrent tumor pairs. No direct relationship between TCR clonality and survival was found, suggesting a diverse polyclonal response may matter.

The immunoSEQ assay amplified TCRB CDR3 regions from approximately 2 micrograms of genomic DNA, or from all available DNA when less than that amount was available. For multiplex PCR, 60 forward primers for TCR V beta segments and 13 reverse primers for J beta segments were used. To estimate reads per starting template, synthetic control templates were spiked into each sample at limiting dilution. The Illumina HiSeq System generated 87 bp sequencing reads. Turning to the authors' computational methods: PCR and sequencing errors were removed by merging closely related sequences with a nearest neighbor algorithm. TCR overlap was defined as the percentage of unique tumor TCR beta sequences that were also found in the peripheral blood of the same patient. TCRdb mirrors the immuneACCESS table, restricted to in-frame sequences. Some clones are absent from its copies; in checked studies, under half trace to an unresolved V gene, and the reason for the others is unknown. That table supplies the V and J calls and clone size; D and trimming were determined from the DNA. The sample table contains about 94,000 clones; only one count was recorded for 80% of them. The ten top clones hold 5.4% of the sample.

V is pruned by 4 bases and J by 8 bases, leaving 9 bases of the junction without a gene match. There are 15 amino acids in the CDR3, from cysteine to phenylalanine inclusive. The entry retains the CDR3 DNA only, 45 bases that are in frame from base 1. CDR1 SGHRS and CDR2 YFSETQ were looked up in the germline V gene. As concerns this clone: Its antigen target is currently unknown. Base qualities are missing; no much larger clone stands one base away.

This sample's time point label indicates: after dendritic cell vaccination, including at tumor progression/relapse. Patients were selected on the basis of adequate residual fresh-frozen tumor tissue and more than two years of available survival data. Although molecular status otherwise differed among the glioblastoma patients, no patient had an isocitrate dehydrogenase mutation. PBMC collection took place before vaccination, two weeks after the third vaccination, and at tumor progression if progression occurred. The Qiagen DNeasy Blood extraction Kit was used for extraction of genomic DNA. The sequence joins TRBV5-1 to TRBJ2-1; 10 bases in the junction line up with TRBD2. The starting material was blood, obtained after dendritic cell vaccination. This sequence was found in a human donor with glioblastoma. The nucleotide sequence is given as TGCGCCAGCAGCACCGCTAGCGGGAGATCCCATGAGCAGTTCTTC. It specifies CASSTASGRSHEQFF.